This TCR beta chain appears in the sequencing data of a study of T cell responses to AZD1222 COVID-19 vaccine. General study findings and limits: There were mostly white British donors and more females than males, and clonal diversity was possibly underestimated. Spike-specific TCR breadth and depth were elevated following two AZD1222 doses. It was only after the peak T cell response that any repertoires were sampled. Only a handful of AZD1222 recipients, roughly six in all, had baseline seropositivity.

After removal of 5 bases from V and 7 bases from J, the junction contained 10 bases not matched to a gene. Germline lookup yields CDR1 GTSNPN and CDR2 SVGIG (reference sequence). This CDR3 region has 13 residues. This clone was detected only a few times. What it binds is unknown. The protocol was immunoSEQ multiplex PCR, while the TCRdb copy is restricted to in-frame clones and leaves out a portion. The sample lists approximately 150,000 clones; 88% were seen once. The receptor was isolated from an adult in good health. This specimen consisted of peripheral blood, obtained on day 0 of MenACWY control vaccination. The genes are TRBV30 and TRBJ2-7; 8 bases are a match to TRBD1. The CDR3 region is CAWRDRGNREQYF. In nucleotides, the CDR3 is TGTGCCTGGCGTGACAGGGGAAATCGGGAGCAGTACTTC.